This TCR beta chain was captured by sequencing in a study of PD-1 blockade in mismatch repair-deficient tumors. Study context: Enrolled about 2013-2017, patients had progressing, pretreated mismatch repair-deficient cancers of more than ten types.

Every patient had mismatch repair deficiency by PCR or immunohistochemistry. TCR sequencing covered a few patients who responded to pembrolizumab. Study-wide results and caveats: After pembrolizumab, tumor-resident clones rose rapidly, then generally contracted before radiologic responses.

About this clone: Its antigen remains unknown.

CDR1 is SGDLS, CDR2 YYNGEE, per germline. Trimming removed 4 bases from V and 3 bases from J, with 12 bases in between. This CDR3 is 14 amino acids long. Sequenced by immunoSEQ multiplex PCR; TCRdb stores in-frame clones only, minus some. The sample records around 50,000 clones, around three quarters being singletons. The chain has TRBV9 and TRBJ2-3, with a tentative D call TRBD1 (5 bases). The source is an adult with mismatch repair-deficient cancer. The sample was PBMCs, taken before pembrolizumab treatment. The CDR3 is CASSPHRRTDTQYF. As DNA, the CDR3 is TGTGCCAGCAGCCCCCACAGGCGGACAGATACGCAGTATTTT.